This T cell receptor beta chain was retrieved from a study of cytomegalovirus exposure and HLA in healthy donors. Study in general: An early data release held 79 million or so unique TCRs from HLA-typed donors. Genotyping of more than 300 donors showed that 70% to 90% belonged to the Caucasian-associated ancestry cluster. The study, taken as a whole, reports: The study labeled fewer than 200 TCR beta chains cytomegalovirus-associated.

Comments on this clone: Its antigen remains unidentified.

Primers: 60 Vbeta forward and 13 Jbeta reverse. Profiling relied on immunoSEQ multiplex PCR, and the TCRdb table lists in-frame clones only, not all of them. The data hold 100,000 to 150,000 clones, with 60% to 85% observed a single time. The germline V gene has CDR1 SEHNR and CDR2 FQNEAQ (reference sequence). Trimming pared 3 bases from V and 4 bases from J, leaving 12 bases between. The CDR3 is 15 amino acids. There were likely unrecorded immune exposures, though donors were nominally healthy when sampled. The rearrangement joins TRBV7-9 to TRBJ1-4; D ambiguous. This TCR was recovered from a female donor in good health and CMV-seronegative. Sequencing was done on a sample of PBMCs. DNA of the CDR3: TGTGCCAGCAGCTTTACAGCCCTACATAATGAAAAACTGTTTTTT. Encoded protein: CASSFTALHNEKLFF.